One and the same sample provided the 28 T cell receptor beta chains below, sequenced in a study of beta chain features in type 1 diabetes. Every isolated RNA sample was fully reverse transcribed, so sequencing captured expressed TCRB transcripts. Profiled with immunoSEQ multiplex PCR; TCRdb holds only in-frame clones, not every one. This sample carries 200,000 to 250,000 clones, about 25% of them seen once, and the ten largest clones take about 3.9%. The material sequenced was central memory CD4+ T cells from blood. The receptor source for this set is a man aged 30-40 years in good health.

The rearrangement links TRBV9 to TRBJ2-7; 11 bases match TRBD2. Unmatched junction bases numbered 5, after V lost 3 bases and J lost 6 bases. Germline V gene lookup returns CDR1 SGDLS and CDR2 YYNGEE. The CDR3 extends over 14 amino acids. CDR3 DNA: TGTGCCAGCAGCGGGGGACTAGCGGCTGTCGAGCAGTACTTC. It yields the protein CASSGGLAAVEQYF.

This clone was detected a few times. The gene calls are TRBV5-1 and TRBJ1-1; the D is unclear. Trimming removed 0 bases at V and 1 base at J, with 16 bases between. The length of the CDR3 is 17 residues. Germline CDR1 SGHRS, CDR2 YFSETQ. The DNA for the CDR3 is TGCGCCAGCAGCTTGGAGGTTGGGCCCATGAAGAACACTGAAGCTTTCTTT. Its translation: CASSLEVGPMKNTEAFF. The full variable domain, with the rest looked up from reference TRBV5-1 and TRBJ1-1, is KAGVTQTPRYLIKTRGQQVTLSCSPISGHRSVSWYQQTPGQGLQFLFEYFSETQRNKGNFPGRFSGRQFSNSRSEMNVSTLELGDSALYLCASSLEVGPMKNTEAFFGQGTRLTVV.

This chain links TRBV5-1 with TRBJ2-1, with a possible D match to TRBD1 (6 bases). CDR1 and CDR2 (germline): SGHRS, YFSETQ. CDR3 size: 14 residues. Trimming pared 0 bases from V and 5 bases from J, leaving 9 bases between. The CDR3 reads CASSLVAGDNEQFF. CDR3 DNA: TGCGCCAGCAGCTTGGTCGCAGGGGACAATGAGCAGTTCTTC.

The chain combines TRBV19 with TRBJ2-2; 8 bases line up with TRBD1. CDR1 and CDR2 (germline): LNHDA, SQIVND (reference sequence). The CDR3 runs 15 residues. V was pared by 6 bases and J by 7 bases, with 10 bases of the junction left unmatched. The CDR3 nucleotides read TGTGCCAGTAGGCCAGGGGGCACCCTGATCGGGGAGCTGTTTTTT. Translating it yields CASRPGGTLIGELFF.

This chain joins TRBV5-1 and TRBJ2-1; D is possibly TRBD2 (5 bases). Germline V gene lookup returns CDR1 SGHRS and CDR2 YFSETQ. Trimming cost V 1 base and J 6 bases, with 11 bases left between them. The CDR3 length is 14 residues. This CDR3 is CASSLSGSGNEQFF. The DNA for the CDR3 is TGCGCCAGCAGCTTGTCTGGGAGCGGCAATGAGCAGTTCTTC.

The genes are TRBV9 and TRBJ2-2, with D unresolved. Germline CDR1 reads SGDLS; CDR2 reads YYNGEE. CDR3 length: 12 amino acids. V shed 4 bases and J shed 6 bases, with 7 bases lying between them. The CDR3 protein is CASSPVPGELFF. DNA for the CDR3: TGTGCCAGCAGCCCCGTCCCCGGGGAGCTGTTTTTT.

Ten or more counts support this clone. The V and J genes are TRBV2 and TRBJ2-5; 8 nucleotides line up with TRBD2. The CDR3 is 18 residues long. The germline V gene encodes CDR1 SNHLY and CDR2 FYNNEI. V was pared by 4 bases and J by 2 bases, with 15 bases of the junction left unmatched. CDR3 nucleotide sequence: TGTGCCAGCAGTGGCCCCTCTGGCGGGGGGCCGTCACAAGAGACCCAGTACTTC. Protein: CASSGPSGGGPSQETQYF.

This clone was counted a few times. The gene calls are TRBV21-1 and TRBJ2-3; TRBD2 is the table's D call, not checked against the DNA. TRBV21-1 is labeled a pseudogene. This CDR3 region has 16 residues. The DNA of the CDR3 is TGTGCCAGCAGCGGGAATAGCGGGGGGGCAGCAGATACGCAGTATTTT. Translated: CASSGNSGGAADTQYF.

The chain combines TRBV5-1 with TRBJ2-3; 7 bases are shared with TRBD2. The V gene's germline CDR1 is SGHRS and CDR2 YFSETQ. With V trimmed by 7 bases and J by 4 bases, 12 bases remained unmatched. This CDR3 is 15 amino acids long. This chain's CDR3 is CASSEAGEGPDTQYF. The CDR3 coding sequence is TGCGCCAGCTCAGAGGCGGGAGAGGGCCCAGATACGCAGTATTTT.

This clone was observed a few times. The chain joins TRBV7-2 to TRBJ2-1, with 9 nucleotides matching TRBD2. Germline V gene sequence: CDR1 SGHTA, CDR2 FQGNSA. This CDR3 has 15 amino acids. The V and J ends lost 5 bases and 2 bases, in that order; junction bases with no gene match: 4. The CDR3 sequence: CASSALAGPYNEQFF. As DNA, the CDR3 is TGTGCCAGCAGCGCGCTAGCGGGGCCCTACAATGAGCAGTTCTTC.

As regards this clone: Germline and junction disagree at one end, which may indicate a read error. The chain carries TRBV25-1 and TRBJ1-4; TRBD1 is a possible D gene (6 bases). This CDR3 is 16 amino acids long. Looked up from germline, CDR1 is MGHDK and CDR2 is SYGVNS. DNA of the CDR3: TGTGCCGGCAGCAGGGGTGCGGCCGGGGCTAATGAAAAACTGTTTTTT. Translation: CAGSRGAAGANEKLFF.

The CDR3 nucleotides read TGTGCCAGCAGCCTGAATATCAGGGAGCAGTACTTC. This translates into CASSLNIREQYF. This sequence joins TRBV2 and TRBJ2-7; D call uncertain. CDR3 size: 12 residues. The V end was cut by 6 bases, the J end by 7 bases, with 13 bases between. CDR1 SNHLY and CDR2 FYNNEI come from the germline V gene.

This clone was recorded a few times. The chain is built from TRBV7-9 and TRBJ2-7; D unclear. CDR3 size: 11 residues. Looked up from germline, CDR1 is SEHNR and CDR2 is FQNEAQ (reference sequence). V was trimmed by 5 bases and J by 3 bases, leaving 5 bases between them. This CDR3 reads CASSPLYEQYF. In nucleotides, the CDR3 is TGTGCCAGCAGCCCCCTCTACGAGCAGTACTTC. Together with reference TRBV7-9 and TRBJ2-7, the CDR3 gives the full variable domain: DTGVSQNPRHKITKRGQNVTFRCDPISEHNRLYWYRQTLGQGPEFLTYFQNEAQLEKSRLLSDRFSAERPKGSFSTLEIQRTEQGDSAMYLCASSPLYEQYFGPGTRLTVT.

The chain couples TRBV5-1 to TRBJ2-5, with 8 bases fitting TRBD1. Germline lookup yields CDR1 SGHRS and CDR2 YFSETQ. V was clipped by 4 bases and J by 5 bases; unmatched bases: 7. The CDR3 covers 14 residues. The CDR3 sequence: CASSTGQGGETQYF. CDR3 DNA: TGCGCCAGCAGCACCGGACAGGGAGGCGAGACCCAGTACTTC.

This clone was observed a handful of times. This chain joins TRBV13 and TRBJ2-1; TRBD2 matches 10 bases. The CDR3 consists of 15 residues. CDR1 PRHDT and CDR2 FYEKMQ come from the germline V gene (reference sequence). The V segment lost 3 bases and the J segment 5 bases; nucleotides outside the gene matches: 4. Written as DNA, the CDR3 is TGTGCCAGCAGCTTTCGGACTAGCGGTCACAATGAGCAGTTCTTC. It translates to CASSFRTSGHNEQFF.

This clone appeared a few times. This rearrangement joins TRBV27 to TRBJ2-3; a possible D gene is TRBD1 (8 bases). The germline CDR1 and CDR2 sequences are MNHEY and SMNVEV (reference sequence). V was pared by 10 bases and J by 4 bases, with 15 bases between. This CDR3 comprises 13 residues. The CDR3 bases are TGTGCCACCGAGCGGGACAGGTCAGATACGCAGTATTTT. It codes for CATERDRSDTQYF.

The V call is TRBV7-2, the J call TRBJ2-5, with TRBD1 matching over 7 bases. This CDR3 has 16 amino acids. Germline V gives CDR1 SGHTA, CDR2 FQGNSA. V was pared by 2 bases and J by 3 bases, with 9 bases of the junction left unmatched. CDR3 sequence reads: CASSLTAGGSKETQYF. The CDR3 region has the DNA TGTGCCAGCAGCTTAACGGCAGGGGGATCGAAAGAGACCCAGTACTTC. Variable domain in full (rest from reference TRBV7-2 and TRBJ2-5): GAGVSQSPSNKVTEKGKDVELRCDPISGHTALYWYRQSLGQGLEFLIYFQGNSAPDKSGLPSDRFSAERTGGSVSTLTIQRTQQEDSAVYLCASSLTAGGSKETQYFGPGTRLLVL.

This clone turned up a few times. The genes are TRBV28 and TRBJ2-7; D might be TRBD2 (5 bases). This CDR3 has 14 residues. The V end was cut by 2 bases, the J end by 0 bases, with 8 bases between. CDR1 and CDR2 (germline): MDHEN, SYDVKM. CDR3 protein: CASSLRGFSYEQYF. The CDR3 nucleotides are TGTGCCAGCAGTTTACGGGGATTCTCCTACGAGCAGTACTTC.

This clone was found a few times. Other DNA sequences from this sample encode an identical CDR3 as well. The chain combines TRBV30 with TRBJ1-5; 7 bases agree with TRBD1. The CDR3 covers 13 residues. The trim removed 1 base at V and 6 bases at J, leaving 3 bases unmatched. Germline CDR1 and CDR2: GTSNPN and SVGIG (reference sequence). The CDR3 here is CAWSGQGGQPQHF. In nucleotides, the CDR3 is TGTGCCTGGAGTGGACAGGGCGGTCAGCCCCAGCATTTT.

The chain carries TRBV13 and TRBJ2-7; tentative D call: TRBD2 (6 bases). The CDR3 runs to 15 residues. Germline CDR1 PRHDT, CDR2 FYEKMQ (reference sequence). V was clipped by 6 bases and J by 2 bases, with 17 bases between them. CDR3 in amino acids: CASRKASDSTYEQYF. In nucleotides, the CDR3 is TGTGCCAGCAGGAAAGCTAGCGACTCAACCTACGAGCAGTACTTC.

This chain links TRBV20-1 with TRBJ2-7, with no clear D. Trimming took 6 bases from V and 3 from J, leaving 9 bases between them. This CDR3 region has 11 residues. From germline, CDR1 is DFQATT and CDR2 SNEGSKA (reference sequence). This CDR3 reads CSAPSHYEQYF. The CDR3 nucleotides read TGCAGTGCCCCCTCACACTACGAGCAGTACTTC.

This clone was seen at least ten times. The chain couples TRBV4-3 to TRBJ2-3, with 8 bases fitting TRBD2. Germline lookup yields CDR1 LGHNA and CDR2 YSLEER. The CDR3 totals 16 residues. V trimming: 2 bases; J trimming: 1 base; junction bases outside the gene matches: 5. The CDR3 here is CASSQTLAARTDTQYF. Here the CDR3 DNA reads TGCGCCAGCAGCCAAACACTAGCGGCCCGCACAGATACGCAGTATTTT.

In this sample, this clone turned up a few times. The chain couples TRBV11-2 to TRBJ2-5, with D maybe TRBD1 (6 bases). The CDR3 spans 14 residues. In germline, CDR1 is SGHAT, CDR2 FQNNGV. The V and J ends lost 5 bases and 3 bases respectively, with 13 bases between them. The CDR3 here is CASSPTGPKETQYF. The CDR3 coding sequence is TGTGCCAGCAGCCCGACAGGACCTAAAGAGACCCAGTACTTC.

The CDR3 DNA reads as TGTGCCAGCAGTGAACGGACTAGCGGGAGGGCCCTCACAGATACGCAGTATTTT. Its protein product is CASSERTSGRALTDTQYF. This chain links TRBV2 with TRBJ2-3; 15 nucleotides line up with TRBD2. This CDR3 has 18 residues. Trimming took 2 bases from V and 2 from J; bases not matched to a gene: 5. The germline gives CDR1 SNHLY, CDR2 FYNNEI.

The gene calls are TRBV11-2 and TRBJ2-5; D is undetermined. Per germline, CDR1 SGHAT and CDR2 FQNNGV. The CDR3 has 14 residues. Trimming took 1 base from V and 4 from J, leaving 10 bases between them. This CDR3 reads CASSLGLPRETQYF. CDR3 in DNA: TGTGCCAGCAGCTTAGGCCTTCCCCGAGAGACCCAGTACTTC.

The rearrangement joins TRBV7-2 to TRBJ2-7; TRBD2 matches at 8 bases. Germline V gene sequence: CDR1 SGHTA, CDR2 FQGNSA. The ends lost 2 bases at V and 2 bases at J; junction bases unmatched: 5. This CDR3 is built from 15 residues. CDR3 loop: CASSLMRGATYEQYF. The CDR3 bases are TGTGCCAGCAGCTTAATGCGGGGGGCGACCTACGAGCAGTACTTC.

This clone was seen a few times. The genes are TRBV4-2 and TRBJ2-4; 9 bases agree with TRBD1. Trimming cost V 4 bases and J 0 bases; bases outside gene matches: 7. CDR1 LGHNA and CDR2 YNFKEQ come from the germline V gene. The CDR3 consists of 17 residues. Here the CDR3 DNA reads TGTGCCAGCAGCCCGCCCACAGGGGGCCCAGCCAAAAACATTCAGTACTTC. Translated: CASSPPTGGPAKNIQYF.

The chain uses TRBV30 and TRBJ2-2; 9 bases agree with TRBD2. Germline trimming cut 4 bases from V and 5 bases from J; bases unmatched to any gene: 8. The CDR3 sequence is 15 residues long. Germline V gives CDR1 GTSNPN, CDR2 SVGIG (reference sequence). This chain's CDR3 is CAWTPLAGVTGELFF. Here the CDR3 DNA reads TGTGCCTGGACCCCCTTAGCGGGAGTAACCGGGGAGCTGTTTTTT. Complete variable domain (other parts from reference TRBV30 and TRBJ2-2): SQTIHQWPATLVQPVGSPLSLECTVEGTSNPNLYWYRQAAGRGLQLLFYSVGIGQISSEVPQNLSASRPQDRQFILSSKKLLLSDSGFYLCAWTPLAGVTGELFFGEGSRLTVL.